This record covers a single T cell receptor (beta chain). The clone's antigen remains unknown. No much larger clonotype is one base removed from it; base qualities were not supplied. The sample is drawn from a study of T cell repertoires in aging, cancer and after chemotherapy (dated by TCRdb to between 2019 and 2020). Describing the broader study: The donors fell into six age groups ranging from 30 or younger to 70 or older, and each group had at least three individuals. In the hematological group, the paired samples taken before and after chemotherapy came from chronic lymphocytic leukemia patients given fludarabine- or bendamustine-based regimens. Several million TCR reads were contained in the full dataset. Peripheral blood TCR beta repertoires from healthy donors and cancer patients were profiled to examine immunoaging and T cell reconstitution after chemotherapy. Alongside 95 healthy donors serving as a reference group, the cohort included 200 to 250 cancer patients, of whom more than 85 had hematological cancers and 110 to 140 had solid cancers. What the study reported, not specific to this receptor: According to the authors, the repertoire data do not permit conclusions about immunological memory after chemotherapy. Lymphoid organ infiltration was present in hematological cancer patients, and this infiltration may itself impair thymic emigration or peripheral T cell expansion. Declining TCR diversity with age in healthy donors was mainly explained by loss of richness; in cancer patients, loss of evenness also contributed. Untreated patients with hematological or solid cancers showed significantly lower blood TCR diversity and higher clonality than age-matched healthy donors. In both cancer cohorts, the median generation probability rose over the chemotherapy interval, which suggests that the repertoire was reconstituted through rebound thymic output.

TCR beta rearrangements were amplified from genomic DNA isolated from peripheral blood, not from sorted cells or RNA. Using a mixed TRB-A/B primer pool, multiplex touch-down PCR amplified rearranged TRB sequences covering the V, D and J segments. Illumina adapters and sample indices were attached to the amplicons through two consecutive PCR reactions run with Phusion HS II polymerase. Amplicons were gel-purified with the NucleoSpin Gel and PCR Clean-up kit, then checked with Qubit and an Agilent 2100 Bioanalyzer. Libraries were sequenced on an Illumina MiSeq using 600-cycle, single-indexed, paired-end runs. The paper's data handling went like this. MiXCR versions 2.12 and 3.0.5 were used to process the TRB sequences. A clone was defined as each unique CDR3 nucleotide sequence, and only productive sequences supported by at least two reads were kept. Repertoire metrics included Shannon diversity, evenness, clonality (one minus evenness), and alpha-parameterized diversity profiles from alpha 0 to 5. The IGoR algorithm was used to calculate generation probabilities of clones in the paired pre- and post-chemotherapy samples. The public reads were run again by TCRdb, first through fastp at Q25 and then through MiXCR, and only productive beta chains were kept. Identical CDR3 protein sequences are pooled into one entry, listed with their most common genes and DNA. TCRdb, not the original authors, processed these V and J calls. Recorded for this sample are under 5,000 distinct CDR3 sequences; around 40% of them occurred a single time. The ten biggest clones cover 3% to 4% of the sample.

The germline ends are 22 bases apart after V is trimmed by 6 bases and J by 3 bases. The CDR3 spans 17 residues, from the cysteine through the phenylalanine. Only the CDR3 portion is preserved as DNA: 51 bases, with reading frame beginning at the first base. Per the germline V gene (reference sequence), MNHEY is the CDR1 and SMNVEV is the CDR2. This receptor chain uses TRBV27 and TRBJ2-3; possibly the D gene is TRBD2, per 6 matching bases. Material: blood. The receptor comes from a human donor with a blood cancer. The CDR3 region reads CASSVEWRESGTDTQYF. The DNA sequence follows: TGTGCCAGCAGCGTTGAGTGGAGGGAATCGGGGACAGATACGCAGTATTTT.